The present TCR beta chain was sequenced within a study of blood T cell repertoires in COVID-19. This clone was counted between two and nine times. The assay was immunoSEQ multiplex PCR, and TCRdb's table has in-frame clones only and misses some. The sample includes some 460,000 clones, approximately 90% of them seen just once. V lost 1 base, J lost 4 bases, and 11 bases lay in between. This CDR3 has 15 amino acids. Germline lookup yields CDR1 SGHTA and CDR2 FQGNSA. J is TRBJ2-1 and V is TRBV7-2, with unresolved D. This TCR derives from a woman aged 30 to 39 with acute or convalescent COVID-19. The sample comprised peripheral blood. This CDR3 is CASSLVAVVYNEQFF. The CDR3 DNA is TGTGCCAGCAGCTTAGTGGCTGTTGTTTACAATGAGCAGTTCTTC.